This T cell receptor beta chain originates from a study of OX40 agonist ivuxolimab in advanced cancers. The overall study: Age averaged around 58 years (range roughly 23 to 79), and roughly 80% were male. Regarding the study as a whole: The average count of expanded clones was higher among CD8+ T cells than among CD4+.

The data were produced by immunoSEQ multiplex PCR, yet TCRdb's version contains in-frame clones alone and is incomplete. The sample has about 98,000 clones; more than 85% are singletons. Worth noting for this clone: Its antigen is currently unknown.

Sequencing was performed on CD4+ or CD8+ T cells sorted from blood, taken in a trial of the OX40 agonist ivuxolimab. The receptor's source is an adult with an advanced solid tumor such as melanoma, head and neck, liver or kidney cancer.

The CDR3 sequence is CASSPTGVNQPQHF. CDR3 coding DNA: TGTGCCAGCAGCCCGACAGGGGTGAATCAGCCCCAGCATTTT. The V gene is TRBV28, the J gene TRBJ1-5; 8 nucleotides line up with TRBD1. Germline trimming cut 6 bases from V and 4 bases from J; bases unmatched to any gene: 5. The length of the CDR3 is 14 residues. Germline values: CDR1 MDHEN, CDR2 SYDVKM.